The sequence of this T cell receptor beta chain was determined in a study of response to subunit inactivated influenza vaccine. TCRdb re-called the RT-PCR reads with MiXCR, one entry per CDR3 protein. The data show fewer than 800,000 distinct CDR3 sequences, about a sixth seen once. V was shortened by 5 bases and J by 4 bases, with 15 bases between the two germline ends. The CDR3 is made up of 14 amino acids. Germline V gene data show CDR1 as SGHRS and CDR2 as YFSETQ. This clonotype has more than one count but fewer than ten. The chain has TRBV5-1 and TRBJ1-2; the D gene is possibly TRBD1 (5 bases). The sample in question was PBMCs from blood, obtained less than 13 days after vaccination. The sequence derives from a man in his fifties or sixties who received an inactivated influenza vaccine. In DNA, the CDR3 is TGCGCCAGCAGAACCGAGGGGTACAGCTATGGCTACACCTTC. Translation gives CASRTEGYSYGYTF.